A selection of T cell receptor beta chains follows, all from one sample in a study of post-analysis software for immune sequencing data. TCRdb redid the calling of the PCR reads with MiXCR, one entry per CDR3 protein. Found here are hundreds of thousands of distinct CDR3 sequences, roughly two fifths of them singletons; the top ten hold over 1.5%. The specimen sequenced was blood. All receptors come from a girl aged 10 to 17 with multiple sclerosis. CDR3s include the opening cysteine and the closing phenylalanine or tryptophan. The order of the fields is D gene, clone size, V gene, J gene, CDR3 DNA, CDR3 protein. D genes are given only for firm matches. Some rows mark clone size as missing; the rest say once, few, many or name a class of expanded clone.

D: TRBD2; size: .; V: TRBV7-2; J: TRBJ2-3; DNA: TGTGCCAGCAGCCGAAGGGACTACCCTAGCACAGATACGCAGTATTTT; CDR3: CASSRRDYPSTDTQYF
D: .; size: .; V: TRBV20-1; J: TRBJ2-5; DNA: TGCAGTGCCGCGGGGACGGGGGCAGAAGGAGAGACCCAGTACTTC; CDR3: CSAAGTGAEGETQYF
D: TRBD2; size: .; V: TRBV10-3; J: TRBJ2-1; DNA: TGTGCCACTCGAGCTCTACCGGGACTAGCGCACAATGAGCAGTTCTTC; CDR3: CATRALPGLAHNEQFF
D: TRBD2; size: few; V: TRBV2; J: TRBJ2-1; DNA: TGTGCCAGCAGTGAGGTTACGGGACTAGCGGGAGGTGAGCAGTTCTTC; CDR3: CASSEVTGLAGGEQFF
D: .; size: .; V: TRBV5-6; J: TRBJ1-1; DNA: TGTGCCAGCAGCTACACAGGGACGAACACTGAAGCTTTCTTT; CDR3: CASSYTGTNTEAFF
D: TRBD2; size: .; V: TRBV5-1; J: TRBJ2-1; DNA: TGCGCCAGCAGCTTGAGTAGCGGGAGTACGTATGAGCAGTTCTTC; CDR3: CASSLSSGSTYEQFF
D: TRBD2; size: .; V: TRBV12-3/TRBV12-4; J: TRBJ2-4; DNA: TGTGCCAGCAGTGGACTAGCGGGAGGGCCGCTGTACTTC; CDR3: CASSGLAGGPLYF
D: TRBD2; size: few; V: TRBV12-3/TRBV12-4; J: TRBJ2-1; DNA: TGTGCCAGCACCCCAGGGTCACTAGCGGGAGGCCCCAACTCCTACAATGAGCAGTTCTTC; CDR3: CASTPGSLAGGPNSYNEQFF
D: TRBD2; size: few; V: TRBV29-1; J: TRBJ2-4; DNA: TGCAGCGTTGCGGGGGGAGGGGACATTCAGTACTTC; CDR3: CSVAGGGDIQYF
D: .; size: .; V: TRBV6-1; J: TRBJ2-1; DNA: TGTGCCAGCATCTGGATGGACACTATGGGCAATGAGCAGTTCTTC; CDR3: CASIWMDTMGNEQFF
D: TRBD1; size: once; V: TRBV7-2; J: TRBJ2-5; DNA: TGTGCCAGCAGCTTAGTGCAGGGGGCCCAGACCCAGTACTTC; CDR3: CASSLVQGAQTQYF
D: TRBD2; size: .; V: TRBV10-1; J: TRBJ2-1; DNA: TGCGCCAGCAGTGAGGAGAGACTAGCGGGAGGTAATGAGCAGTTCTTC; CDR3: CASSEERLAGGNEQFF
D: TRBD2; size: .; V: TRBV3-1; J: TRBJ2-4; DNA: TGTGCCAGCAGCCAAGGAGCAGATGCGGGGGAGCAGTACTTC; CDR3: CASSQGADAGEQYF
D: .; size: .; V: TRBV9; J: TRBJ1-2; DNA: TGTGCCAGCAGCGTAGGGCAGGATCACTATGGCTACACCTTC; CDR3: CASSVGQDHYGYTF
D: TRBD1; size: .; V: TRBV27; J: TRBJ2-6; DNA: TGTGCCAGCAGTACTGGACAGGCCTATAGCCCTGGGGCCAACGTCCTGACTTTC; CDR3: CASSTGQAYSPGANVLTF
D: .; size: .; V: TRBV7-9; J: TRBJ2-7; DNA: TGTGCCAGCAGCCGGCCGGGGGTTGCCTACGGGCAGTACTTC; CDR3: CASSRPGVAYGQYF
D: TRBD2; size: .; V: TRBV5-1; J: TRBJ2-7; DNA: TGCGCCAGCAGCTTGGTTGGACTAGCGGGAGGCCCCCCCTACGAGCAGTACTTC; CDR3: CASSLVGLAGGPPYEQYF